This entry lists 29 T cell receptor beta chains sequenced from one sample in a study of identical twins. TCRdb called the 5' RACE reads again in MiXCR, with one record for every CDR3 protein. The sample yields around 1.7 million distinct CDR3 sequences, less than 35% seen once. Sequencing was carried out using cord blood. The receptor source for this set is a newborn girl in good health.

The chain uses TRBV6-1 and TRBJ1-2, with a possible D match to TRBD1 (5 bases). Germline assignment: CDR1 MNHNS and CDR2 SASEGT. With 0 bases removed from V and 7 bases from J, the gap between germline ends came to 12 bases. The CDR3 contains 14 residues. CDR3 loop: CASSEARGEVGYTF. The CDR3 DNA is TGTGCCAGCAGTGAAGCTAGAGGGGAGGTTGGCTACACCTTC.

There are a few counts of this clonotype. This chain connects TRBV9 to TRBJ1-4; 7 positions agree with TRBD1. The germline V gene has CDR1 SGDLS and CDR2 YYNGEE. The CDR3 totals 14 residues. J lost 4 bases, V lost 7 bases, and 7 bases had no gene match. The CDR3 nucleotides are TGTGCCAGCGGCGAAGGGGGCCTTAATGAAAAACTGTTTTTT. Encoded protein: CASGEGGLNEKLFF.

This clonotype appeared many times. The CDR3 region has the DNA TGTGCCAGTACGAGCGGGGTTCTCACAGATACGCAGTATTTT. Translation gives CASTSGVLTDTQYF. This chain joins TRBV3-1 and TRBJ2-3; 7 bases match TRBD2. The germline gives CDR1 LGHDT, CDR2 YNNKEL (reference sequence). This CDR3 region has 14 residues. V lost 9 bases to trimming and J lost 2 bases; unmatched junction nucleotides: 8.

This clonotype was seen more than once but under ten times. J is TRBJ1-6 and V is TRBV13, with D possibly matching TRBD1 (5 bases). The CDR3 loop spans 14 amino acids. V was clipped by 5 bases and J by 9 bases, with 14 bases between them. CDR1 is PRHDT and CDR2 is FYEKMQ in the germline V gene (reference sequence). CDR3 sequence (DNA): TGTGCCAGCAGCCCCCCTGGGGCAGCTTCACCCCTCCACTTT. It specifies CASSPPGAASPLHF.

The chain recombines TRBV24-1 with TRBJ1-2; no definite D call. The V gene lost 5 bases and the J gene lost 4 bases, with 7 bases spanning the gap. The CDR3 spans 12 residues. Per germline, CDR1 KGHDR and CDR2 SFDVKD. CDR3 sequence reads: CATSASSYGYTF. The CDR3, as DNA: TGTGCCACCAGTGCGTCCTCCTATGGCTACACCTTC.

This clonotype was seen ten or more times. The rearrangement uses TRBV14 and TRBJ2-1; no reliable D call. The V gene lost 4 bases and the J gene lost 4 bases, with 8 bases spanning the gap. The CDR3 has 13 amino acids. Per the germline V gene, CDR1 is SGHDN and CDR2 is FVKESK. The CDR3 DNA reads TGTGCCAGCAGCCCGGTCGGTTACAATGAGCAGTTCTTC. This gives the protein CASSPVGYNEQFF.

This sequence joins TRBV5-6 and TRBJ2-7, with D perhaps TRBD2 (6 bases). Germline V gene lookup returns CDR1 SGHDT and CDR2 YYEEEE. CDR3 length equals 15 residues. Trimming took off 4 bases at V and 7 bases at J, with 21 bases between the two ends. The CDR3 protein is CASSDSGLRYNEQYF. The CDR3 DNA reads TGTGCCAGCAGCGACTCGGGACTGAGATACAATGAGCAGTACTTC.

J is TRBJ1-5 and V is TRBV20-1; 8 bases align to TRBD1. The CDR3 is made up of 14 amino acids. Trimming cost V 5 bases and J 0 bases; bases outside gene matches: 3. Looked up from germline, CDR1 is DFQATT and CDR2 is SNEGSKA (reference sequence). CDR3 amino acids: CSASDRASNQPQHF. In nucleotides, the CDR3 is TGCAGTGCTTCGGACAGGGCTAGCAATCAGCCCCAGCATTTT.

The V gene is TRBV11-2, the J gene TRBJ1-3; no clear D. Between the trimmed V and J ends, which lost 7 bases and 2 bases, there was a span of 9 bases. The CDR3 extends over 13 amino acids. CDR1 is SGHAT, CDR2 FQNNGV, per germline. The CDR3 protein is CASTETAGNTIYF. As DNA, the CDR3 is TGTGCCAGCACCGAAACAGCTGGAAACACCATATATTTT.

The genes are TRBV11-2 and TRBJ2-3, with a weak D call TRBD1 (5 bases). CDR3 length: 16 amino acids. Trimming removed 1 base from V and 4 bases from J, with 15 bases in between. CDR1 SGHAT and CDR2 FQNNGV come from the germline V gene. CDR3 in DNA: TGTGCCAGCAGCTTAGTTCGCCAGGGTGGCGCAGATACGCAGTATTTT. It is translated as CASSLVRQGGADTQYF.

The J gene is TRBJ1-2, the V gene TRBV7-9; perhaps TRBD1 as D (5 bases). The CDR3 sequence is 18 residues long. V lost 3 bases and J lost 3, with 23 bases in between. Germline V gene sequence: CDR1 SEHNR, CDR2 FQNEAQ (reference sequence). The CDR3 nucleotides are TGTGCCAGCAGCTTTAAACCCCGGGCAGGGAGTGGGGACTATGGCTACACCTTC. Amino acids: CASSFKPRAGSGDYGYTF. The whole variable domain, remainder taken from reference TRBV7-9 and TRBJ1-2, is DTGVSQNPRHKITKRGQNVTFRCDPISEHNRLYWYRQTLGQGPEFLTYFQNEAQLEKSRLLSDRFSAERPKGSFSTLEIQRTEQGDSAMYLCASSFKPRAGSGDYGYTFGSGTRLTVV.

This clonotype was seen a few times. This sequence joins TRBV11-2 and TRBJ2-4, with D uncertain. The J call may be in error: the DNA end matches TRBJ2-7 better. CDR1 SGHAT and CDR2 FQNNGV come from the germline V gene. This CDR3 spans 13 amino acids. CDR3 in amino acids: CASSPEVTAEQYF. CDR3 sequence (DNA): TGTGCCAGCAGCCCAGAGGTTACAGCCGAGCAGTACTTC.

The chain recombines TRBV25-1 with TRBJ2-4; no clear D. The germline V gene has CDR1 MGHDK and CDR2 SYGVNS. This CDR3 comprises 14 residues. Trimming stripped 2 bases from V and 3 bases from J, with 8 bases between. CDR3 sequence: CASSEDGLKNIQYF. The CDR3 nucleotides are TGTGCCAGCAGTGAAGATGGCCTCAAAAACATTCAGTACTTC.

This clonotype came up a few times. V usage is TRBV7-9 and J usage is TRBJ2-5; the D gene is possibly TRBD2 (6 bases). The CDR3 spans 14 residues. The germline V gene encodes CDR1 SEHNR and CDR2 FQNEAQ (reference sequence). Trimming cost V 4 bases and J 5 bases, with 14 bases left between them. The CDR3 loop is CASSSVGTVETQYF. The CDR3 DNA reads as TGTGCCAGCAGCTCGGTTGGGACTGTTGAGACCCAGTACTTC.

The V and J genes are TRBV20-1 and TRBJ2-4; D might be TRBD1 or TRBD2, each matching 6 bases. The end of the DNA is better explained by TRBJ2-7, so the J call may be wrong. The germline gives CDR1 DFQATT, CDR2 SNEGSKA (reference sequence). The CDR3 has 12 residues. The CDR3 region has the DNA TGCAGTGCTAGCCGGGGGCCTCTCGAGCAGTACTTC. It yields the protein CSASRGPLEQYF.

The CDR3 region has the DNA TGTGCCAGCTCACCTACAGGGGGCCCGAACACTGAAGCTTTCTTT. Its translation: CASSPTGGPNTEAFF. The V call is TRBV18, the J call TRBJ1-1; TRBD1 aligns across 9 bases. This CDR3 has 15 residues. J gave up 1 base and V 3 bases, and 3 bases lay outside the gene matches. Germline V gene sequence: CDR1 KGHSH, CDR2 LQKENI.

The chain couples TRBV5-6 to TRBJ2-4; TRBD2 matches at 10 bases. V lost 2 bases to trimming and J lost 9 bases; unmatched junction nucleotides: 8. The CDR3 runs to 15 residues. Germline CDR1 SGHDT, CDR2 YYEEEE. The CDR3, as DNA: TGTGCCAGCAGCTTCGCTAGCGGGAGCTCGAGCATTCAGTACTTC. Translated, it gives CASSFASGSSSIQYF. Full variable domain (rest looked up from reference TRBV5-6 and TRBJ2-4): DAGVTQSPTHLIKTRGQQVTLRCSPKSGHDTVSWYQQALGQGPQFIFQYYEEEERQRGNFPDRFSGHQFPNYSSELNVNALLLGDSALYLCASSFASGSSSIQYFGAGTRLSVL.

This rearrangement joins TRBV13 to TRBJ2-3; D is unresolved. The CDR3 is 17 residues long. Germline CDR1 reads PRHDT; CDR2 reads FYEKMQ (reference sequence). Trimming removed 5 bases from V and 1 base from J, with 19 bases in between. Here the CDR3 reads CASSTAYHDQGTDTQYF. The DNA for the CDR3 is TGTGCCAGCAGCACAGCTTACCATGATCAGGGCACAGATACGCAGTATTTT.

About this clonotype itself: Germline and junction disagree at one end, which may indicate a read error. The chain has TRBV7-2 and TRBJ2-4, with 9 nucleotides matching TRBD2. This CDR3 has 17 amino acids. Germline-derived CDR1 and CDR2 are SGHTA and FQGNSA. CDR3 sequence (DNA): TGTGCCAGCAGCTTAAAGCGGGGGGCACTAGCCAAAAACGTTCAGTACTTC. This translates into CASSLKRGALAKNVQYF. Supplemented by reference TRBV7-2 and TRBJ2-4, the full variable domain reads GAGVSQSPSNKVTEKGKDVELRCDPISGHTALYWYRQSLGQGLEFLIYFQGNSAPDKSGLPSDRFSAERTGGSVSTLTIQRTQQEDSAVYLCASSLKRGALAKNVQYFGAGTRLSVL.

The J gene is TRBJ2-7, the V gene TRBV6-7; 8 bases align to TRBD1. TRBV6-7 is sorted into the ORF group, with uncertain function. V dropped 9 bases and J dropped 3; count of bases not matched to a gene: 10. The CDR3 has 14 amino acids. CDR3 in amino acids: CARGRRDRIYEQYF. DNA of the CDR3: TGTGCCAGGGGACGCCGGGACAGGATCTACGAGCAGTACTTC.

With respect to this clonotype: Lacking the conserved final phenylalanine or tryptophan, this CDR3 likely reflects a read error. V usage is TRBV2 and J usage is TRBJ2-4; D perhaps matches TRBD1 (6 bases). V was cut by 4 bases and J by 2 bases, with 6 bases left in between. The germline V gene encodes CDR1 SNHLY and CDR2 FYNNEI. The CDR3 totals 13 residues. The CDR3 here is CASSGDTKNIQYI. For the CDR3, the DNA is TGTGCCAGCAGTGGGGACACCAAAAACATTCAGTACATC.

The gene calls are TRBV28 and TRBJ2-1; the D gene is possibly TRBD2 (6 bases). The CDR3 is 13 residues long. Per the germline V gene, CDR1 is MDHEN and CDR2 is SYDVKM. V lost 8 bases and J lost 4, with 12 bases in between. CDR3 DNA sequence: TGTGCCAGCGGGGGGTGGGTTTACAATGAGCAGTTCTTC. Translated, it gives CASGGWVYNEQFF.

About this clonotype: At one end the junction does not follow the germline gene, possibly because of a read error. The chain combines TRBV7-9 with TRBJ1-2; TRBD1 is a possible D gene (5 bases). The CDR3 is made up of 12 amino acids. Germline CDR1 SEHNR, CDR2 FQNEAQ (reference sequence). CDR3 in DNA: TGTGCCAGCAGCCCCCAGGGAAATGGCCACACCTTC. Amino acid sequence: CASSPQGNGHTF. Full variable domain (missing parts from reference TRBV7-9 and TRBJ1-2): DTGVSQNPRHKITKRGQNVTFRCDPISEHNRLYWYRQTLGQGPEFLTYFQNEAQLEKSRLLSDRFSAERPKGSFSTLEIQRTEQGDSAMYLCASSPQGNGHTFGSGTRLTVV.

This clonotype came up once. No DNA is shown, since the ends of the CDR3 on it are uncertain; the CDR3 is the one TCRdb lists. The chain combines TRBV11-2 with TRBJ2-3; the table gives TRBD1 as D, unverified against the DNA. The CDR3 contains 22 residues when both ends are counted. Germline lookup yields CDR1 SGHAT and CDR2 FQNNGV. CDR3: CASSRTGVPIRGILAQTHTQYF.

This clonotype has just a few counts. The chain is built from TRBV5-1 and TRBJ2-7; no reliable D call. The germline V gene encodes CDR1 SGHRS and CDR2 YFSETQ. The CDR3 is 15 residues long. V was pared by 1 base and J by 1 base, with 12 bases between. The CDR3 spells CASSLRVVPSYEQYF. The DNA for the CDR3 is TGCGCCAGCAGCTTGCGGGTAGTTCCTTCCTACGAGCAGTACTTC. The full variable domain, completed using reference TRBV5-1 and TRBJ2-7, is KAGVTQTPRYLIKTRGQQVTLSCSPISGHRSVSWYQQTPGQGLQFLFEYFSETQRNKGNFPGRFSGRQFSNSRSEMNVSTLELGDSALYLCASSLRVVPSYEQYFGPGTRLTVT.

The chain couples TRBV10-3 to TRBJ2-5; D is perhaps TRBD2 (6 bases). With 6 bases removed from V and 11 bases from J, the gap between germline ends came to 22 bases. The CDR3 runs 14 residues. Per the germline V gene, CDR1 is ENHRY and CDR2 is SYGVKD. CDR3 sequence (DNA): TGTGCCATCAGCCCCGGGGGACCCTACAATGAGCAGTACTTC. Amino acids: CAISPGGPYNEQYF.

In this sample, this clonotype turned up many times. At one boundary the junction diverges from the germline segment, which might be a read error. V gene TRBV5-1 combines with J gene TRBJ1-1, with 8 bases aligning to TRBD1. The CDR3 is made up of 13 amino acids. The germline gives CDR1 SGHRS, CDR2 YFSETQ. CDR3 amino acids: CASSPTGDTEAFF. CDR3 DNA: TGTGCCAGCAGCCCGACAGGGGACACTGAAGCTTTCTTT.

The gene calls are TRBV4-2 and TRBJ2-7, with D possibly being TRBD1 or TRBD2 (6 bases each). Germline V gene data show CDR1 as LGHNA and CDR2 as YNFKEQ. The CDR3 runs 15 residues. The germline V and J ends were trimmed by 1 base and 7 bases, with 17 bases remaining between them. The CDR3 sequence is CASSQGEGGRNEQYF. CDR3 DNA sequence: TGTGCCAGCAGCCAAGGTGAGGGGGGACGGAATGAGCAGTACTTC.

This clonotype was found many times. V and J are TRBV4-2 and TRBJ1-6, with 9 bases identical to TRBD1. This CDR3 has 18 amino acids. CDR1 and CDR2 from the germline V gene are LGHNA and YNFKEQ. J lost 7 bases, V lost 0 bases, and 10 bases had no gene match. The DNA for the CDR3 is TGTGCCAGCAGCCAAGACGACTTTAAAGGGACAGGGAATTCACCCCTCCACTTT. Its protein is CASSQDDFKGTGNSPLHF.